What follows are 31 T cell receptor beta chains derived from one specimen sequenced in a study of regulatory and conventional T cells in RAG deficiency (dated by TCRdb to 2015 to 2018). The method was the immunoSEQ multiplex PCR assay. This immuneACCESS table, as held by TCRdb, lists in-frame sequences with V and J called but not all clones. Of the missing ones, under half trace to an unresolved V gene in checked studies; the others have no known cause. This sample comprises 34,000 or so clones, around 91% of them detected only once. About 13% of the sample rests with the top ten. The sample was also linked to a second study, of regulatory T cells. As that second study puts it: The multiplex PCR used 52 forward TRBV primers and 13 reverse TRBJ primers, with assay-based and computational corrections for amplification bias.

Sequencing was performed on CD8+ T cells sorted from blood. The receptor source for this set is a human donor in good health.

The chain joins TRBV6-5 to TRBJ2-3; no firm D call. Germline values: CDR1 MNHEY, CDR2 SVGAGI. The CDR3 length is 15 residues. Trimming shortened V by 0 bases and J by 0 bases, and 7 bases separated the two germline ends. The CDR3 loop is CASSYSAESTDTQYF. The CDR3 DNA reads as TGTGCCAGCAGTTACTCGGCGGAAAGCACAGATACGCAGTATTTT.

This clone has just a few counts. The V call is TRBV4-1, the J call TRBJ1-1, with 7 positions matching TRBD1. Unmatched junction bases numbered 6, after V lost 2 bases and J lost 3 bases. Germline CDR1 reads MGHRA; CDR2 reads YSYEKL. This CDR3 spans 15 amino acids. CDR3 bases: TGCGCCAGCAGCCAACACCACAGGGGTGACACTGAAGCTTTCTTT. This translates into CASSQHHRGDTEAFF.

This chain links TRBV9 with TRBJ1-2; D possibly corresponds to TRBD1 (5 bases). Germline values: CDR1 SGDLS, CDR2 YYNGEE. The CDR3 has 15 amino acids. V lost 3 bases and J lost 2, with 14 bases in between. CDR3 nucleotide sequence: TGTGCCAGCAGCGGCAGAACAGGAGCAAACTATGGCTACACCTTC. Translating it yields CASSGRTGANYGYTF.

The genes are TRBV6-1 and TRBJ1-1; D is undetermined. CDR1 and CDR2 from the germline V gene are MNHNS and SASEGT. The V and J ends lost 2 bases and 2 bases respectively, with 9 bases between them. This CDR3 spans 14 amino acids. The CDR3 nucleotides read TGTGCCAGCAGTGAAAGAATCGGTAACACTGAAGCTTTCTTT. Amino acids: CASSERIGNTEAFF.

This clone is a singleton in its sample. One end of the junction does not line up with germline, which may come from a read error. The J gene is TRBJ2-5, the V gene TRBV7-7; possibly TRBD1 for D (5 bases). Germline V lookup: CDR1 SSHAT, CDR2 FNYEAQ (reference sequence). The CDR3 consists of 14 residues. CDR3 DNA sequence: TGTGCTAGCAGCAAACGACAGAACCAAGAGACCCAGTACTTC. This codes for CASSKRQNQETQYF.

Concerning this clone itself: This specimen includes other DNA sequences encoding the same CDR3. The rearrangement uses TRBV18 and TRBJ2-1, with D possibly being TRBD2 (6 bases). The V gene's germline CDR1 is KGHSH and CDR2 LQKENI. Trimming removed 0 bases at V and 2 bases at J, with 11 bases between. This CDR3 comprises 16 residues. CDR3: CASSPPTSGAYNEQFF. The CDR3 bases are TGTGCCAGCTCACCACCGACGTCGGGGGCCTACAATGAGCAGTTCTTC. The variable domain in full, completed from reference TRBV18 and TRBJ2-1, reads NAGVMQNPRHLVRRRGQEARLRCSPMKGHSHVYWYRQLPEEGLKFMVYLQKENIIDESGMPKERFSAEFPKEGPSILRIQQVVRGDSAAYFCASSPPTSGAYNEQFFGPGTRLTVL.

V is TRBV19 and J is TRBJ2-2; no clear D gene. The V and J ends lost 2 bases and 2 bases respectively, with 9 bases between them. The CDR3 runs 15 residues. Germline assignment: CDR1 LNHDA and CDR2 SQIVND (reference sequence). The CDR3 sequence: CASSIWFRNTGELFF. The CDR3 region has the DNA TGTGCCAGTAGTATATGGTTCCGCAACACCGGGGAGCTGTTTTTT.

The V and J genes are TRBV13 and TRBJ1-5, with D unresolved. The V and J ends lost 6 bases and 2 bases respectively, with 8 bases between them. The CDR3 totals 13 residues. The germline gives CDR1 PRHDT, CDR2 FYEKMQ (reference sequence). The CDR3 is CASRSEGNQPQHF. CDR3 nucleotides: TGTGCCAGCAGATCAGAGGGCAATCAGCCCCAGCATTTT.

V is TRBV11-2 and J is TRBJ2-3; TRBD2 might be the D (6 bases). The CDR3 spans 16 residues. V gave up 0 bases and J gave up 3 bases, with 13 bases separating them. CDR1 is SGHAT, CDR2 FQNNGV, per germline. As DNA, the CDR3 is TGTGCCAGCAGCTTAGAAGGGCGGGGTAATACAGATACGCAGTATTTT. Residues: CASSLEGRGNTDTQYF.

The V call is TRBV6-5, the J call TRBJ2-5; 8 nucleotides line up with TRBD1. The J call is doubtful: the DNA matches TRBJ2-7 better. CDR1 is MNHEY, CDR2 SVGAGI, per germline. The CDR3 covers 16 residues. The CDR3 coding sequence is TGTGCCAGCAGTTACTTCAGGGGGCGCGGGGTCTACGAGCAGTACTTC. Its translation is CASSYFRGRGVYEQYF.

By frequency in the sample, this clone is medium-sized. The chain links TRBV28 to TRBJ2-7; possible D gene TRBD2, 5 bases. The germline V and J ends were trimmed by 3 bases and 6 bases, with 15 bases remaining between them. This CDR3 contains 14 residues. Germline CDR1 MDHEN, CDR2 SYDVKM. The CDR3 bases are TGTGCCAGCAGTTTTTGGGGAGATGGGTCCGAGCAGTACTTC. This translates into CASSFWGDGSEQYF.

The chain has TRBV27 and TRBJ2-3; 12 bases fit TRBD2. Germline CDR1 is MNHEY and CDR2 is SMNVEV (reference sequence). J lost 0 bases, V lost 5 bases, and 18 bases had no gene match. The CDR3 length is 21 residues. The CDR3 here is CASSGSPSTAGTSGSTDTQYF. The CDR3 DNA sequence: TGTGCCAGCAGTGGGTCCCCATCTACTGCCGGGACTAGCGGGAGCACAGATACGCAGTATTTT.

V and J are TRBV27 and TRBJ2-7, with 9 bases aligning to TRBD1. J was trimmed by 4 bases and V by 3 bases; bases with no gene match: 4. Germline CDR1 and CDR2: MNHEY and SMNVEV (reference sequence). CDR3 length: 14 amino acids. Here the CDR3 reads CASSFYGTGYEQYF. CDR3 sequence (DNA): TGTGCCAGCAGTTTTTACGGGACAGGGTACGAGCAGTACTTC.

The chain has TRBV25-1 and TRBJ2-5, with TRBD2 as a possible D gene (5 bases). The DNA end lines up better with TRBJ2-7; the J call may be wrong. The germline V gene encodes CDR1 MGHDK and CDR2 SYGVNS. The CDR3 length is 13 residues. CDR3 in DNA: TGTGCCAGCAGTGAGTCCGGGGACTACGAGCAGTACTTC. Its translation: CASSESGDYEQYF.

The chain has TRBV9 and TRBJ1-4; D is perhaps TRBD1 (6 bases). V gave up 2 bases and J gave up 7 bases, with 15 bases separating them. Germline-derived CDR1 and CDR2 are SGDLS and YYNGEE. The CDR3 runs 15 residues. The CDR3 bases are TGTGCCAGCAGCGTCGGAGGGGGACTCTTTGAAAAACTGTTTTTT. Translated, it gives CASSVGGGLFEKLFF.

V and J are TRBV19 and TRBJ2-1, with 11 bases lining up with TRBD2. With 5 bases clipped from V and 5 bases from J, the junction kept 5 bases outside the gene matches. The germline gives CDR1 LNHDA, CDR2 SQIVND (reference sequence). This CDR3 is 15 amino acids long. The CDR3 DNA follows: TGTGCCAGTAGTCCGGTAGCGGGAGGGAACAATGAGCAGTTCTTC. This codes for CASSPVAGGNNEQFF.

V is TRBV5-1 and J is TRBJ2-3; TRBD2 aligns across 10 bases. The V segment lost 4 bases and the J segment 0 bases; nucleotides outside the gene matches: 11. CDR3 length equals 18 residues. CDR1 is SGHRS, CDR2 YFSETQ, per germline. CDR3 loop: CASSQGLAGAASTDTQYF. CDR3 nucleotides: TGCGCCAGCAGCCAGGGTCTAGCGGGAGCGGCTAGCACAGATACGCAGTATTTT.

CDR3 residues: CAISASGSHGDTQYF. Here the CDR3 DNA reads TGTGCCATCAGTGCTAGCGGGAGCCATGGAGATACGCAGTATTTT. The chain is built from TRBV10-3 and TRBJ2-3; TRBD2 matches at 10 bases. CDR1 is ENHRY and CDR2 is SYGVKD in the germline V gene. V was pared by 4 bases and J by 5 bases, with 6 bases of the junction left unmatched. The CDR3 totals 15 residues.

The CDR3 bases are TGCAGCGTTGCAGGGACAGAGAACACCGGGGAGCTGTTTTTT. Translated, it gives CSVAGTENTGELFF. This chain uses TRBV29-1 with TRBJ2-2, with 7 bases matching TRBD1. The CDR3 has 14 amino acids. Germline CDR1 is SQVTM and CDR2 is ANQGSEA. V lost 4 bases, J lost 1 base, and 3 bases stayed unmatched.

The V and J genes are TRBV2 and TRBJ2-1; D is possibly TRBD1 or TRBD2 (5 bases each). The CDR3 runs 11 residues. Per germline, CDR1 SNHLY and CDR2 FYNNEI. Trimming left V 5 bases short and J 8 bases short, with 7 bases between. Here the CDR3 DNA reads TGTGCCAGCAGTAGAGGGGATGAGCAGTTCTTC. This codes for CASSRGDEQFF.

This clone was seen only once. The chain has TRBV5-1 and TRBJ1-2; a weak D match, TRBD1 (5 bases). CDR1 is SGHRS and CDR2 is YFSETQ in the germline V gene. The CDR3 totals 16 residues. V was trimmed by 0 bases and J by 4 bases, leaving 16 bases between them. The CDR3, as DNA: TGCGCCAGCAGCTTGGCGGTGGCGGGGCTTGGCTATGGCTACACCTTC. Protein product: CASSLAVAGLGYGYTF.

CDR3 residues: CASSEDRQETQYF. CDR3 in DNA: TGTGCCAGCTCCGAGGACAGGCAAGAGACCCAGTACTTC. The rearrangement links TRBV18 to TRBJ2-5, with 7 bases matching TRBD1. Germline values: CDR1 KGHSH, CDR2 LQKENI. The CDR3 length is 13 residues. After removal of 6 bases from V and 2 bases from J, the junction contained 3 bases not matched to a gene.

This clone was seen only a few times. This chain joins TRBV6-5 and TRBJ1-1; TRBD1 aligns across 9 bases. V dropped 2 bases and J dropped 6; count of bases not matched to a gene: 7. CDR3 length: 15 amino acids. Germline V gene lookup returns CDR1 MNHEY and CDR2 SVGAGI. Here the CDR3 DNA reads TGTGCCAGCAGTTACGGGAATACAGGGGGCGCTGAAGCTTTCTTT. Its protein is CASSYGNTGGAEAFF.

The chain has TRBV5-6 and TRBJ2-3; TRBD2 agrees at 7 bases. J lost 3 bases, V lost 3 bases, and 10 bases had no gene match. Germline V gene lookup returns CDR1 SGHDT and CDR2 YYEEEE. The CDR3 covers 16 residues. This CDR3 is CASSSGLRRGTDTQYF. Here the CDR3 DNA reads TGTGCCAGCAGCTCGGGACTAAGGCGAGGTACAGATACGCAGTATTTT.

V and J are TRBV18 and TRBJ1-2; 9 nucleotides match TRBD1. The germline V gene has CDR1 KGHSH and CDR2 LQKENI. The length of the CDR3 is 13 residues. The junction had 2 bases not matched to a gene; V was cut back by 5 bases and J by 4 bases. CDR3 loop: CASSSGQGYGYTF. For the CDR3, the DNA is TGTGCCAGCTCATCGGGACAGGGCTATGGCTACACCTTC.

V gene TRBV6-5 combines with J gene TRBJ1-1; possibly TRBD1 for D (5 bases). V shed 7 bases and J shed 6 bases, with 15 bases lying between them. The CDR3 totals 13 residues. From germline, CDR1 is MNHEY and CDR2 SVGAGI. CDR3 in amino acids: CASTLPETAEAFF. CDR3 nucleotides: TGTGCCAGCACCTTACCCGAGACAGCTGAAGCTTTCTTT.

A single count supports this clone. The chain uses TRBV9 and TRBJ2-1; maybe TRBD2 (7 bases). CDR1 SGDLS and CDR2 YYNGEE come from the germline V gene. The CDR3 contains 15 residues. V was trimmed by 2 bases and J by 6 bases, leaving 15 bases between them. The DNA for the CDR3 is TGTGCCAGCAGCGTGGGCCGGGGGGCCCTCAATGAGCAGTTCTTC. Encoded protein: CASSVGRGALNEQFF.

The chain employs TRBV6-5 and TRBJ1-1, with D unresolved. Per germline, CDR1 MNHEY and CDR2 SVGAGI. V was trimmed by 8 bases and J by 1 base, leaving 17 bases between them. The CDR3 runs 15 residues. The CDR3 nucleotides are TGTGCCAGCTGCCCGGCGGGAGGCGGGAACACTGAAGCTTTCTTT. Its translation is CASCPAGGGNTEAFF.

The V gene is TRBV27, the J gene TRBJ1-5; D unclear. The CDR3 spans 15 residues. Germline-derived CDR1 and CDR2 are MNHEY and SMNVEV (reference sequence). Between the trimmed V and J ends, which lost 0 bases and 3 bases, there was a span of 9 bases. The CDR3 coding sequence is TGTGCCAGCAGTTTATCGGCAAAAGTCAATCAGCCCCAGCATTTT. Protein sequence: CASSLSAKVNQPQHF.

The chain employs TRBV6-1 and TRBJ1-1; D is perhaps TRBD1 (5 bases). Trimming shortened V by 1 base and J by 3 bases, and 18 bases separated the two germline ends. The CDR3 spans 17 residues. Germline CDR1 and CDR2: MNHNS and SASEGT. The CDR3 reads CASSEGFGGGMDTEAFF. The CDR3 bases are TGTGCCAGCAGTGAAGGATTTGGGGGAGGTATGGACACTGAAGCTTTCTTT.

The rearrangement joins TRBV11-3 to TRBJ1-1, with unresolved D. The germline V gene encodes CDR1 SGHNT and CDR2 YENEEA. This CDR3 has 14 residues. V was clipped by 3 bases and J by 0 bases, with 8 bases between them. The CDR3 here is CASSLSGMNTEAFF. Here the CDR3 DNA reads TGTGCCAGCAGCTTGTCAGGAATGAACACTGAAGCTTTCTTT.